These 10 T cell receptor beta chains share one sample of origin, sequenced in a study of human T cells and chemical hapten exposure. Time point specified: patch test 1, 2 weeks after DPC sensitization. The treatment was: therapeutic diphenylcyclopropenone sensitization with weekly scalp DPC. TCRdb re-analysed the RACE reads in MiXCR, keeping a single row per CDR3 protein. The profile shows around 74,000 distinct CDR3 sequences, about 32% of them singletons. The material was whole blood, obtained in connection with sensitization to the hapten diphenylcyclopropenone (DPC). These receptors came from a man between 35 and 55 years old with alopecia areata. Some clones in this sample may be carry-over from other donors' samples.

The rearrangement uses TRBV20-1 and TRBJ2-3; D is possibly TRBD2 (6 bases). CDR1 and CDR2 (germline): DFQATT, SNEGSKA (reference sequence). Trimming removed 4 bases at V and 1 base at J, with 12 bases between. CDR3 size: 14 residues. The CDR3 DNA sequence: TGCAGTGCTATGGAGGGCCCTGGCACAGATACGCAGTATTTT. The encoded protein is CSAMEGPGTDTQYF.

The gene calls are TRBV25-1 and TRBJ2-1, with a possible D match to TRBD2 (5 bases). Trimming left V 1 base short and J 5 bases short, with 9 bases between. CDR1 is MGHDK and CDR2 is SYGVNS in the germline V gene. The CDR3 runs to 14 residues. CDR3 sequence (DNA): TGTGCCAGCAGTGAATTGAGGGCTAACAATGAGCAGTTCTTC. This translates into CASSELRANNEQFF. Together with reference TRBV25-1 and TRBJ2-1, the CDR3 gives the full variable domain: EADIYQTPRYLVIGTGKKITLECSQTMGHDKMYWYQQDPGMELHLIHYSYGVNSTEKGDLSSESTVSRIRTEHFPLTLESARPSHTSQYLCASSELRANNEQFFGPGTRLTVL.

The chain has TRBV28 and TRBJ2-1; D not certain. This CDR3 comprises 16 residues. V dropped 3 bases and J dropped 1 base, with 13 bases sitting between them. Germline CDR1 reads MDHEN; CDR2 reads SYDVKM. The CDR3 protein is CASSFALSSSYNEQFF. As DNA, the CDR3 is TGTGCCAGCAGTTTCGCTCTCAGTAGTTCCTACAATGAGCAGTTCTTC. Filled out from reference TRBV28 and TRBJ2-1, the complete variable domain reads DVKVTQSSRYLVKRTGEKVFLECVQDMDHENMFWYRQDPGLGLRLIYFSYDVKMKEKGDIPEGYSVSREKKERFSLILESASTNQTSMYLCASSFALSSSYNEQFFGPGTRLTVL.

The CDR3, as DNA: TGCGCCAGCAGCCGGGGTAGCACAGATACGCAGTATTTT. Translated: CASSRGSTDTQYF. This rearrangement joins TRBV10-1 to TRBJ2-3, with D perhaps matching TRBD2 (5 bases). From germline, CDR1 is WNHNN and CDR2 SYGVQD (reference sequence). The length of the CDR3 is 13 residues. The V end lost 6 bases, the J end lost 0 bases, and 7 bases lay between the germline ends.

V gene TRBV20-1 combines with J gene TRBJ2-3, with D unresolved. Germline V lookup: CDR1 DFQATT, CDR2 SNEGSKA (reference sequence). V was pared by 0 bases and J by 1 base, with 8 bases between. The CDR3 has 14 amino acids. Written as DNA, the CDR3 is TGCAGTGCTAGAGATCACAAGGGCACAGATACGCAGTATTTT. It codes for CSARDHKGTDTQYF.

The chain couples TRBV20-1 to TRBJ2-1; D is possibly TRBD2 (7 bases). Trimming stripped 6 bases from V and 6 bases from J, with 18 bases between. The CDR3 is 14 amino acids. The V gene's germline CDR1 is DFQATT and CDR2 SNEGSKA (reference sequence). The CDR3 reads CSAPPGGGGNEQFF. CDR3 nucleotide sequence: TGCAGTGCGCCCCCGGGGGGAGGGGGCAATGAGCAGTTCTTC.

The J gene is TRBJ2-7, the V gene TRBV12-3 or TRBV12-4; no definite D call. This CDR3 region has 16 residues. The ends were cut back, 4 bases at V and 0 bases at J, with 16 bases in the middle. DNA for the CDR3: TGTGCCAGCAGTTCTCTGGCAGAAGTAAACTCCTACGAGCAGTACTTC. Residues: CASSSLAEVNSYEQYF.

Written as DNA, the CDR3 is TGTGCCAGCAGTTTAGAATTCAGAGCTGGGGCCAACGTCCTGACTTTC. Amino acids: CASSLEFRAGANVLTF. This chain uses TRBV12-3 or TRBV12-4 with TRBJ2-6, with D unresolved. The ends were cut back, 1 base at V and 2 bases at J, with 9 bases in the middle. The CDR3 loop spans 16 amino acids.

The V and J genes are TRBV20-1 and TRBJ2-1; D is ambiguous. Germline-derived CDR1 and CDR2 are DFQATT and SNEGSKA (reference sequence). The CDR3 totals 12 residues. Trimming took off 5 bases at V and 9 bases at J, with 14 bases between the two ends. The CDR3 is CSAPLTRGEQFF. The CDR3 DNA reads as TGCAGTGCTCCCCTGACCAGAGGTGAGCAGTTCTTC.

This clonotype was detected only once. V is TRBV6-5 and J is TRBJ2-3, with 10 bases aligning to TRBD1. Germline trimming cut 5 bases from V and 0 bases from J; bases unmatched to any gene: 2. The CDR3 is made up of 15 amino acids. CDR1 MNHEY and CDR2 SVGAGI come from the germline V gene. For the CDR3, the DNA is TGTGCCAGCAGTCGACAGGGGGCTAGCACAGATACGCAGTATTTT. Amino acid sequence: CASSRQGASTDTQYF.